These 12 T cell receptor beta chains came from one sample sequenced in a study of T cell responses to AZD1222 COVID-19 vaccine. The method was immunoSEQ multiplex PCR; TCRdb's version includes in-frame clones alone and lacks a portion of them. The table records some 97,000 clones, around 89% of them present only once. Sequencing was performed on peripheral blood, taken on day 0 of AZD1222 vaccination. The source is an adult in good health.

The chain employs TRBV29-1 and TRBJ1-1, with 7 bases fitting TRBD1. The J segment lost 4 bases and the V segment lost 2 bases, leaving 13 bases of the junction unmatched. Looked up from germline, CDR1 is SQVTM and CDR2 is ANQGSEA. CDR3 length: 16 residues. The CDR3 protein is CSVERLTGPKGTEAFF. The CDR3 region has the DNA TGCAGCGTTGAACGTTTGACAGGGCCGAAGGGCACTGAAGCTTTCTTT.

The rearrangement uses TRBV27 and TRBJ1-4; D gene ambiguous. Germline loops: CDR1 MNHEY, CDR2 SMNVEV (reference sequence). V gave up 3 bases and J gave up 2 bases, with 10 bases separating them. The CDR3 totals 15 residues. CDR3 nucleotide sequence: TGTGCCAGCAGTTTGTTCCGAGCTACTAATGAAAAACTGTTTTTT. Its protein product is CASSLFRATNEKLFF.

The chain joins TRBV7-3 to TRBJ2-6; D gene uncertain. The V gene's germline CDR1 is SGHTA and CDR2 FQGTGA. V was trimmed by 5 bases and J by 4 bases, leaving 6 bases between them. This CDR3 spans 13 amino acids. DNA for the CDR3: TGTGCCAGCAGCCCCCCAGGGGCCAACGTCCTGACTTTC. It translates to CASSPPGANVLTF. Together with reference TRBV7-3 and TRBJ2-6, the CDR3 gives the full variable domain: GAGVSQTPSNKVTEKGKYVELRCDPISGHTALYWYRQSLGQGPEFLIYFQGTGAADDSGLPNDRFFAVRPEGSVSTLKIQRTERGDSAVYLCASSPPGANVLTFGAGSRLTVL.

The chain links TRBV2 to TRBJ2-5; 9 nucleotides match TRBD1. Germline assignment: CDR1 SNHLY and CDR2 FYNNEI. The CDR3 has 17 amino acids. After removal of 6 bases from V and 5 bases from J, the junction contained 16 bases not matched to a gene. CDR3 nucleotide sequence: TGTGCCAGCAGAGCGGGACAGGGCCGGCCCCAAGGGGAGACCCAGTACTTC. Translated, it gives CASRAGQGRPQGETQYF.

The chain combines TRBV4-3 with TRBJ1-3; D is unresolved. V shed 1 base and J shed 0 bases, with 7 bases lying between them. This CDR3 is 15 amino acids long. Germline assignment: CDR1 LGHNA and CDR2 YSLEER. CDR3 sequence (DNA): TGCGCCAGCAGCCAAGGACGGAACTCTGGAAACACCATATATTTT. This translates into CASSQGRNSGNTIYF.

The CDR3 DNA reads TGTGCCAGCAACATACGCGGCTCAACCCGGGCTCAGCCCCAGCATTTT. Protein sequence: CASNIRGSTRAQPQHF. The V call is TRBV28, the J call TRBJ1-5, with D unclear. Deletions cut 7 bases from V and 6 bases from J, with 22 bases between. Germline V gene sequence: CDR1 MDHEN, CDR2 SYDVKM. This CDR3 is built from 16 residues.

V is TRBV7-9 and J is TRBJ1-2; D might be TRBD1 (5 bases). The CDR3 runs to 14 residues. With 4 bases removed from V and 3 bases from J, the gap between germline ends came to 12 bases. The germline V gene encodes CDR1 SEHNR and CDR2 FQNEAQ (reference sequence). The DNA for the CDR3 is TGTGCCAGCAGCTCGACAGAGTTGGACTATGGCTACACCTTC. It codes for CASSSTELDYGYTF.

Of note for this clone: This sample also contains other DNA sequences that code for the same CDR3. The chain employs TRBV5-1 and TRBJ1-1; TRBD1 is a possible D gene (5 bases). Trimming shortened V by 4 bases and J by 1 base, and 8 bases separated the two germline ends. Germline V gene data show CDR1 as SGHRS and CDR2 as YFSETQ. CDR3 size: 13 residues. CDR3: CASSRDGNTEAFF. CDR3 nucleotide sequence: TGCGCCAGCAGCAGGGACGGGAACACTGAAGCTTTCTTT.

The chain couples TRBV24-1 to TRBJ2-1; 13 bases are shared with TRBD2. Trimming took 5 bases from V and 2 from J; bases not matched to a gene: 8. This CDR3 region has 18 residues. Germline V CDR1 and CDR2: KGHDR, SFDVKD. CDR3 protein: CATSGRTSGSAPYNEQFF. DNA of the CDR3: TGTGCCACCAGTGGCAGGACTAGCGGGAGCGCACCCTACAATGAGCAGTTCTTC.

This chain uses TRBV20-1 with TRBJ2-2; perhaps TRBD2 as D (6 bases). The V end was cut by 3 bases, the J end by 5 bases, with 13 bases between. The CDR3 runs 14 residues. The V gene's germline CDR1 is DFQATT and CDR2 SNEGSKA (reference sequence). This CDR3 reads CSASTGGRTGELFF. The CDR3 DNA sequence: TGCAGTGCTAGTACTGGGGGGAGGACCGGGGAGCTGTTTTTT.

This chain joins TRBV18 and TRBJ1-2, with a possible D match to TRBD1 (6 bases). V shed 4 bases and J shed 5 bases, with 14 bases lying between them. This CDR3 region has 14 residues. Germline V gene data show CDR1 as KGHSH and CDR2 as LQKENI. The DNA of the CDR3 is TGTGCCAGCTCACAAGGACAGTCCTCGTATGGCTACACCTTC. It encodes CASSQGQSSYGYTF.

This clone appeared once. The chain uses TRBV3-1 (or the pseudogene TRBV3-2) and TRBJ2-3; D remains ambiguous. Germline V gene lookup returns CDR1 LGHDT and CDR2 YNNKEL (reference sequence). Trimming cost V 8 bases and J 4 bases, with 19 bases left between them. This CDR3 contains 15 residues. The chain's CDR3 is CASALRATAADTQYF. The DNA for the CDR3 is TGTGCCAGCGCCCTCCGGGCAACCGCCGCAGATACGCAGTATTTT.